A single sample gave rise to the 8 T cell receptor beta chains below, sequenced in a study of blood T cell repertoires in COVID-19. Sequencing used immunoSEQ multiplex PCR; TCRdb keeps in-frame clones, though not all of them. This table holds 90,000 to 140,000 clones, around four fifths found once. The sample taken for sequencing was peripheral blood. These receptors originate from a woman in her 70s with acute or convalescent COVID-19.

J is TRBJ2-3 and V is TRBV5-1; 8 nucleotides align to TRBD2. Unmatched junction bases numbered 5, after V lost 0 bases and J lost 2 bases. CDR1 and CDR2 from the germline V gene are SGHRS and YFSETQ. The CDR3 spans 16 residues. CDR3 in DNA: TGCGCCAGCAGCTTGGCTCAACTAGCGGACACAGATACGCAGTATTTT. It codes for CASSLAQLADTDTQYF.

The chain has TRBV5-1 and TRBJ1-6; the D gene is possibly TRBD1 (5 bases). Germline V lookup: CDR1 SGHRS, CDR2 YFSETQ. The CDR3 length is 16 residues. Between the trimmed V and J ends, which lost 6 bases and 4 bases, there was a span of 17 bases. The CDR3 DNA reads as TGCGCCAGCACCCAGGACGGGGGTGGGTATAATTCACCCCTCCACTTT. The encoded protein is CASTQDGGGYNSPLHF. Together with reference TRBV5-1 and TRBJ1-6, the CDR3 gives the full variable domain: KAGVTQTPRYLIKTRGQQVTLSCSPISGHRSVSWYQQTPGQGLQFLFEYFSETQRNKGNFPGRFSGRQFSNSRSEMNVSTLELGDSALYLCASTQDGGGYNSPLHFGNGTRLTVT.

V gene TRBV5-1 combines with J gene TRBJ2-5; weak D call: TRBD2 (5 bases). V was pared by 4 bases and J by 5 bases, with 18 bases between. The CDR3 extends over 15 amino acids. The germline V gene encodes CDR1 SGHRS and CDR2 YFSETQ. CDR3 loop: CASSPSFVSGETQYF. CDR3 nucleotide sequence: TGCGCCAGCAGCCCCAGTTTCGTGTCGGGGGAGACCCAGTACTTC.

The chain employs TRBV5-1 and TRBJ2-7; D remains unclear. Germline CDR1 reads SGHRS; CDR2 reads YFSETQ. This CDR3 has 11 residues. Trimming left V 7 bases short and J 2 bases short, with 7 bases between. The CDR3 loop is CASREAYEQYF. The CDR3 DNA follows: TGCGCCAGCCGAGAGGCCTACGAGCAGTACTTC.

This clone was picked up a small number of times. The chain combines TRBV27 with TRBJ1-3, with D maybe TRBD1 (5 bases). Germline-derived CDR1 and CDR2 are MNHEY and SMNVEV (reference sequence). V was pared by 3 bases and J by 0 bases, with 6 bases between. This CDR3 is built from 14 residues. The CDR3 spells CASSFDSSGNTIYF. CDR3 DNA: TGTGCCAGCAGTTTCGACAGCTCTGGAAACACCATATATTTT.

J is TRBJ2-7 and V is TRBV7-9, with unresolved D. The germline V and J ends were trimmed by 3 bases and 6 bases, with 9 bases remaining between them. CDR1 and CDR2 (germline): SEHNR, FQNEAQ (reference sequence). This CDR3 has 12 residues. CDR3 nucleotide sequence: TGTGCCAGCAGCTTGTCTACAGTCGAGCAGTACTTC. Amino acid sequence: CASSLSTVEQYF.

The gene calls are TRBV30 and TRBJ2-3; TRBD1 matches 9 bases. The J segment lost 2 bases and the V segment lost 2 bases, leaving 5 bases of the junction unmatched. Germline CDR1 GTSNPN, CDR2 SVGIG (reference sequence). This CDR3 comprises 15 residues. This CDR3 reads CAWSSRDRVTDTQYF. The CDR3 DNA reads TGTGCCTGGAGTTCCCGGGACAGGGTCACAGATACGCAGTATTTT.

The chain recombines TRBV7-2 with TRBJ1-6; TRBD1 might be the D (5 bases). Trimming shortened V by 1 base and J by 10 bases, and 14 bases separated the two germline ends. The CDR3 is 15 residues long. CDR1 SGHTA and CDR2 FQGNSA come from the germline V gene. The CDR3 is CASSLVGGDGSPLHF. As DNA, the CDR3 is TGTGCCAGCAGCTTAGTTGGGGGGGACGGGTCACCCCTCCACTTT.